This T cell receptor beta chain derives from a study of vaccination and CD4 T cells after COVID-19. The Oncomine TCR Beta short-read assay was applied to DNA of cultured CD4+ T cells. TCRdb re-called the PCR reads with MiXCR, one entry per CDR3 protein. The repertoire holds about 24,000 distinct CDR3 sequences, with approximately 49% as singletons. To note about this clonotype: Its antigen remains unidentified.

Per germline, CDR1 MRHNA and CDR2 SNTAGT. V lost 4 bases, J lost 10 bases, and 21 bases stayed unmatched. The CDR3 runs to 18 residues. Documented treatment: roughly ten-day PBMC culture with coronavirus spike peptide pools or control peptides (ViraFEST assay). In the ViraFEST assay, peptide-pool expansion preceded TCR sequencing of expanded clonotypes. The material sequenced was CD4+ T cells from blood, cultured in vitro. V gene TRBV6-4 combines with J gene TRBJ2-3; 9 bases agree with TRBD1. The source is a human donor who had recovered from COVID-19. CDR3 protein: CASSAGTGPRRGDIAQYF. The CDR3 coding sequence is TGTGCCAGCAGTGCCGGGACAGGGCCAAGGCGTGGAGATATTGCGCAGTATTTT.